A single TCR beta chain is shown here with its context. Its antigen is not identified. V was clipped by 0 bases and J by 0 bases, with 14 bases between them. Germline V gene data show CDR1 as SGDLS and CDR2 as YYNGEE. The length of the CDR3 is 17 residues. The data were taken from a study of vaccination effects on CD4 cells after COVID-19. Study summary: Participants got two doses of BNT162b2 or mRNA-1273 vaccine.

Culture proceeded for roughly ten days, and CD4+ T cells were then isolated. IL-2 medium was substituted for half the medium on days 3 and 7. General study results and limits: Clones of infection and vaccine origin contracted markedly late after vaccination.

Sequencing was performed with immunoSEQ multiplex PCR; in TCRdb, only in-frame clones are kept and a portion is missing. The sample shows approximately 46,000 clones, approximately 74% of them seen only once. This chain uses TRBV9 with TRBJ2-3; tentatively, D is TRBD2 (7 bases). The sample was CD4+ T cells from PBMCs cultured without peptide, taken before COVID-19 vaccination. The clonotype originates from a human donor who had a prior SARS-CoV-2 infection. The CDR3 is CASSVEGGGLSTDTQYF. CDR3 sequence (DNA): TGTGCCAGCAGCGTAGAGGGAGGGGGACTGAGCACAGATACGCAGTATTTT. Combining the CDR3 with reference TRBV9 and TRBJ2-3 gives the whole variable domain DSGVTQTPKHLITATGQRVTLRCSPRSGDLSVYWYQQSLDQGLQFLIQYYNGEERAKGNILERFSAQQFPDLHSELNLSSLELGDSALYFCASSVEGGGLSTDTQYFGPGTRLTVL.